Following are 4 T cell receptor beta chains from one sample sequenced in a study of spatial heterogeneity in lung cancer. Time point reported: blood at routine non-recurrence follow-up after resection. Frozen PBMC, nontumor lung or tumor provided whole RNA, which was sequenced unsorted. TCRdb processed the 5' RACE reads anew with MiXCR; each CDR3 protein has one entry. The table has some 110,000 distinct CDR3 sequences, 12% seen once. This sample comprised PBMCs, obtained at follow-up. Receptors originate from a male donor with early-stage non-small cell lung cancer.

This clonotype was picked up a small number of times. The V call is TRBV12-3 or TRBV12-4, the J call TRBJ1-1; maybe TRBD1 (5 bases). The CDR3 covers 14 residues. Deletions cut 1 base from V and 5 bases from J, with 11 bases between. The CDR3 is CASSLGGGWTEAFF. In nucleotides, the CDR3 is TGTGCCAGCAGTTTAGGGGGCGGTTGGACTGAAGCTTTCTTT.

The chain has TRBV6-5 and TRBJ2-3, with D possibly matching TRBD2 (5 bases). The CDR3 has 15 amino acids. The germline CDR1 and CDR2 sequences are MNHEY and SVGAGI. V lost 2 bases and J 4 bases, leaving 13 bases between the germline ends. Written as DNA, the CDR3 is TGTGCCAGCAGTTACATGCGGGTCGCCTCAGATACGCAGTATTTT. Its translation is CASSYMRVASDTQYF.

This clonotype was detected a few times. This chain joins TRBV5-1 and TRBJ1-2, with D unclear. Germline V CDR1 and CDR2: SGHRS, YFSETQ. CDR3 length: 14 residues. V was cut by 6 bases and J by 0 bases, with 12 bases left in between. CDR3 nucleotides: TGCGCCAGCAACCCCGGGAGTACTAACTATGGCTACACCTTC. This encodes CASNPGSTNYGYTF.

This clonotype showed up just a few times. The genes are TRBV5-1 and TRBJ1-1, with D hard to call. The CDR3 spans 13 residues. V was clipped by 0 bases and J by 4 bases, with 7 bases between them. Germline-derived CDR1 and CDR2 are SGHRS and YFSETQ. For the CDR3, the DNA is TGCGCCAGCAGCTTGGAAGCATCCACTGAAGCTTTCTTT. Translated: CASSLEASTEAFF.